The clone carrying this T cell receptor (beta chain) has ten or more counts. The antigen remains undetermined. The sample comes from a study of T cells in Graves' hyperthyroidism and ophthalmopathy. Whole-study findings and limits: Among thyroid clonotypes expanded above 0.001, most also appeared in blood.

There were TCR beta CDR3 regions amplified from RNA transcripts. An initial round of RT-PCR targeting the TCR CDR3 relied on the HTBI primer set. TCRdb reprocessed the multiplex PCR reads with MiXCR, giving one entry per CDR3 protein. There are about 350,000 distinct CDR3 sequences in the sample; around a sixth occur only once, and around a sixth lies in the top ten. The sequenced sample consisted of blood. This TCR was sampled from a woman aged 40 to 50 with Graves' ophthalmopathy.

The CDR3 nucleotides read TGCAGTGGTAGTAGCGGGACTTACGAGCAGTACTTC. Amino acid sequence: CSGSSGTYEQYF. The V and J genes are TRBV20-1 and TRBJ2-7; 8 bases are a match to TRBD2. In germline, CDR1 is DFQATT, CDR2 SNEGSKA (reference sequence). The junction had 6 bases not matched to a gene; V was cut back by 7 bases and J by 4 bases. The CDR3 sequence is 12 residues long.